The text below deals with one T cell receptor (beta chain). The method was immunoSEQ multiplex PCR; TCRdb's version includes in-frame clones alone and lacks a portion of them. This table holds approximately 190,000 clones, 86% found once. These data come from a study of blood T cell repertoires in COVID-19. Germline loops: CDR1 SEHNR, CDR2 FQNEAQ (reference sequence). Losses at the gene ends were 4 bases for V and 5 bases for J; bases not matched to a gene: 5. The CDR3 sequence is 15 residues long. The chain links TRBV7-9 to TRBJ2-1, with TRBD2 matching 10 bases. The TCR originated in a middle-aged woman in a cohort exposed to, infected with or recovered from COVID-19 (not recorded which). The sample comprised PBMCs or T cells enriched from blood (not recorded which). The CDR3 protein is CASSSWGTSDNEQFF. DNA of the CDR3: TGTGCCAGCAGCTCCTGGGGGACTAGCGACAATGAGCAGTTCTTC.